This T cell receptor (beta chain) is from a study of T cells in Graves' hyperthyroidism and ophthalmopathy. Amplification targeted TCR beta CDR3 regions from RNA transcripts. In the first-round RT-PCR of the TCR CDR3, the HTBI primer set was used. From the multiplex PCR reads, TCRdb called clonotypes with MiXCR, one entry per CDR3 protein. The table lists about 340,000 distinct CDR3 sequences, around a sixth of them singletons, with 45% to 50% in the top ten. This clonotype has more than one count but fewer than ten. Sequenced: blood. The receptor was isolated from a woman in her forties or fifties with Graves' hyperthyroidism.

The CDR3 is CSAIPGGVNQPQHF. As DNA, the CDR3 is TGCAGTGCTATCCCGGGGGGGGTCAATCAGCCCCAGCATTTT. The chain employs TRBV20-1 and TRBJ1-5, with D perhaps TRBD1 (5 bases). Germline lookup yields CDR1 DFQATT and CDR2 SNEGSKA (reference sequence). The CDR3 has 14 amino acids. V was clipped by 4 bases and J by 3 bases, with 13 bases between them.